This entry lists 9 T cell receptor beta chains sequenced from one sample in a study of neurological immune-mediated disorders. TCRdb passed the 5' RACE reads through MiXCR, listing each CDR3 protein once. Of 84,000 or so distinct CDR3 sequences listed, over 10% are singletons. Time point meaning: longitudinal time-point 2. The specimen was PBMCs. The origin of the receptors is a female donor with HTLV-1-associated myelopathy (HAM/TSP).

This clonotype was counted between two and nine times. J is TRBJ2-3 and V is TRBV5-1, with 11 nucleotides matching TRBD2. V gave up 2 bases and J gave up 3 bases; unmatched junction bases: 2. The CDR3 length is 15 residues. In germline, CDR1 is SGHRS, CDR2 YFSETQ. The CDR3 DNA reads TGCGCCAGCAGCTTCGCTAGCGGGGGGACAGATACGCAGTATTTT. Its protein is CASSFASGGTDTQYF.

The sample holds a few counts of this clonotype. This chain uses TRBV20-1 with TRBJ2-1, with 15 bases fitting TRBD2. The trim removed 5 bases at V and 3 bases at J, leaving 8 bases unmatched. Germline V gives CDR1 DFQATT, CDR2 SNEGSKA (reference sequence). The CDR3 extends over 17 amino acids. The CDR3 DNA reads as TGCAGTGCTTTTCGGACTAGCGGGGGGGTCGGCTACAATGAGCAGTTCTTC. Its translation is CSAFRTSGGVGYNEQFF.

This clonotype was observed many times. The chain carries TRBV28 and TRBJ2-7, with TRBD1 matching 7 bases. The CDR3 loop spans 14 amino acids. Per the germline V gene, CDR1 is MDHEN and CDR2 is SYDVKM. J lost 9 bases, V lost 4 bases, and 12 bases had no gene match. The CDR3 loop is CASSSGQALGGQYF. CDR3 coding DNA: TGTGCCAGCAGTTCCGGACAGGCCCTTGGAGGGCAGTACTTC.

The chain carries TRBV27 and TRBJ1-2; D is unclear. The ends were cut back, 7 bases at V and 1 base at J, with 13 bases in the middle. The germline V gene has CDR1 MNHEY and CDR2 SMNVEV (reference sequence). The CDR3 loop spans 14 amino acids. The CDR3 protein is CASTRPGSNYGYTF. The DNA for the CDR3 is TGTGCCAGCACCCGACCTGGCAGTAACTATGGCTACACCTTC.

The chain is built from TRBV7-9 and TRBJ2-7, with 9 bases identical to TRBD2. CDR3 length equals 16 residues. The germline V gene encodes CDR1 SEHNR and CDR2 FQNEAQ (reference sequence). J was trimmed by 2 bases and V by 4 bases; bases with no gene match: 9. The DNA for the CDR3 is TGTGCCAGCAGCTCCGTTTTGCTAGCGGGGACCTACGAGCAGTACTTC. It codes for CASSSVLLAGTYEQYF.

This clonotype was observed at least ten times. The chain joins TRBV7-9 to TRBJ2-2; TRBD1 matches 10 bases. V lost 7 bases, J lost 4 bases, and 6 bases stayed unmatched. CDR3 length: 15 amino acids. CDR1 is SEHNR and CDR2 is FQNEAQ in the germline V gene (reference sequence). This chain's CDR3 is CASTIDRGPTGELFF. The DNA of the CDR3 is TGTGCCAGCACCATCGACAGGGGGCCCACCGGGGAGCTGTTTTTT.

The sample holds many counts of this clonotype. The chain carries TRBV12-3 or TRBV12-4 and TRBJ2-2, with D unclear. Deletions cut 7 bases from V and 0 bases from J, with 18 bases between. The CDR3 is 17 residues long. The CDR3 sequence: CASTRWAVKTNTGELFF. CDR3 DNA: TGTGCCAGCACTCGTTGGGCAGTCAAGACGAACACCGGGGAGCTGTTTTTT.

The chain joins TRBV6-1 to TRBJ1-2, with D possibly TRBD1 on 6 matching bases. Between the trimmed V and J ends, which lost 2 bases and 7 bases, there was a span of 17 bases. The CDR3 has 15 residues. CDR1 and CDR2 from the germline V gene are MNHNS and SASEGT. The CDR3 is CASSERPVGAIGYTF. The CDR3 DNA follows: TGTGCCAGCAGTGAACGGCCAGTGGGGGCAATTGGCTACACCTTC.

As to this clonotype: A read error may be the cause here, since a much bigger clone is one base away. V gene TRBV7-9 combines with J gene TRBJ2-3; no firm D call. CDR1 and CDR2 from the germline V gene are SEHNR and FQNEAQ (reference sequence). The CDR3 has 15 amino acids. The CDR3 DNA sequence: TGTGCCAACAGCTTAGGTGGGGTTCGCACAGATACGCAGTATTTT. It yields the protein CANSLGGVRTDTQYF.